One sample yielded the 8 T cell receptor beta chains listed below, sequenced in a study of CD8+CD57+ T cells in acquired aplastic anemia. Genomic DNA acted as the template from which TCR beta VDJ combination and CDR3 sequence profiling were carried out. One entry per CDR3 protein results from TCRdb running MiXCR on the reads. The sample lists around 140,000 distinct CDR3 sequences; approximately 41% were seen once. The material sequenced was sorted CD4+, CD8+, or CD8+CD57+ T cells (not recorded which) from PBMCs. These receptor sequences come from a human donor in good health, serving as a control.

The CDR3 here is CAISESHSLGPTYGYTF. DNA for the CDR3: TGTGCCATCAGTGAATCTCATAGTCTCGGGCCTACCTATGGCTACACCTTC. The J gene is TRBJ1-2, the V gene TRBV10-3; D unresolved. Trimming removed 3 bases at V and 4 bases at J, with 21 bases between. Germline V gene lookup returns CDR1 ENHRY and CDR2 SYGVKD. This CDR3 has 17 amino acids.

The sample holds many counts of this clonotype. The chain carries TRBV6-4 and TRBJ2-1; D may be TRBD1 (5 bases). Germline V gene sequence: CDR1 MRHNA, CDR2 SNTAGT. The CDR3 spans 16 residues. Trimming took off 0 bases at V and 0 bases at J, with 9 bases between the two ends. CDR3 amino acids: CASSDSYRYSYNEQFF. The CDR3 bases are TGTGCCAGCAGTGACTCGTACAGGTACTCCTACAATGAGCAGTTCTTC.

This clonotype was detected ten times or more. The chain employs TRBV15 and TRBJ2-1; no clear D. The germline V and J ends were trimmed by 0 bases and 6 bases, with 18 bases remaining between them. Germline CDR1 and CDR2: LNHNV and YYDKDF (reference sequence). The CDR3 is made up of 17 amino acids. CDR3 amino acids: CATSRDFRGSGANEQFF. The DNA for the CDR3 is TGTGCCACCAGCAGAGATTTCCGCGGTTCGGGCGCCAATGAGCAGTTCTTC. The full variable domain, completed using reference TRBV15 and TRBJ2-1, is DAMVIQNPRYQVTQFGKPVTLSCSQTLNHNVMYWYQQKSSQAPKLLFHYYDKDFNNEADTPDNFQSRRPNTSFCFLDIRSPGLGDTAMYLCATSRDFRGSGANEQFFGPGTRLTVL.

A note on this clonotype: One junction end disagrees with the germline gene, perhaps due to a read error. This chain uses TRBV20-1 with TRBJ1-1; D remains ambiguous. This CDR3 is built from 14 residues. Germline CDR1 is DFQATT and CDR2 is SNEGSKA (reference sequence). DNA of the CDR3: TGCAGTGCCAGAGCCATTTCGGTGAACACTGAAGCTTTCTTT. Translated: CSARAISVNTEAFF.

This clonotype was observed at least ten times. This sequence joins TRBV9 and TRBJ2-2; TRBD2 matches at 10 bases. The CDR3 contains 15 residues. The V gene's germline CDR1 is SGDLS and CDR2 YYNGEE. V trimming: 5 bases; J trimming: 1 base; junction bases outside the gene matches: 2. For the CDR3, the DNA is TGTGCCAGCAGGAGGACTAGCGGGAACACCGGGGAGCTGTTTTTT. Its translation is CASRRTSGNTGELFF.

This clonotype was recorded at least ten times. The J gene is TRBJ1-6, the V gene TRBV30, with D hard to call. The ends were cut back, 4 bases at V and 7 bases at J, with 14 bases in the middle. Germline loops: CDR1 GTSNPN, CDR2 SVGIG (reference sequence). The CDR3 has 14 residues. The CDR3 region has the DNA TGTGCCTGGATTCAGGAAGGCCGAAATTCACCCCTCCACTTT. Its translation: CAWIQEGRNSPLHF.

There are many counts of this clonotype. V gene TRBV15 combines with J gene TRBJ2-7; D remains ambiguous. CDR3 length equals 13 residues. With 0 bases removed from V and 4 bases from J, the gap between germline ends came to 7 bases. Per germline, CDR1 LNHNV and CDR2 YYDKDF (reference sequence). The CDR3 loop is CATSRDLQYEQYF. CDR3 nucleotide sequence: TGTGCCACCAGCAGAGACCTTCAGTACGAGCAGTACTTC.

This chain links TRBV2 with TRBJ2-7; tentative D call: TRBD1 (6 bases). Per germline, CDR1 SNHLY and CDR2 FYNNEI. The CDR3 loop spans 14 amino acids. V was clipped by 2 bases and J by 7 bases, with 15 bases between them. The CDR3 DNA reads TGTGCCAGCAGTGAAAGGTTGTCAGGGGCTGAGCAGTACTTC. This gives the protein CASSERLSGAEQYF.